The 27 T cell receptor beta chains reported below all come from one sample, sequenced in a study of shared clonotypes between healthy human individuals. TCRdb keeps only in-frame clones here, not all; method: immunoSEQ multiplex PCR. The sample contains 2 million to 3 million clones, 90% to 95% of which appear only once. The sequenced sample consisted of naive CD4+ T cells from PBMCs. As to subset: CD45RA+ positively selected. The source of these receptors is a man between 18 and 35 years old in good health. Some clones in this sample may be carry-over from other donors' samples.

V gene TRBV6-5 combines with J gene TRBJ2-7; D unclear. The CDR3 spans 14 residues. The V end lost 6 bases, the J end lost 0 bases, and 12 bases lay between the germline ends. In germline, CDR1 is MNHEY, CDR2 SVGAGI. CDR3 sequence (DNA): TGTGCCAGCAGAAATCGCAGAGGCTCCTACGAGCAGTACTTC. Translated: CASRNRRGSYEQYF.

V and J are TRBV6-6 and TRBJ1-3, with D perhaps matching TRBD1 (6 bases). V dropped 0 bases and J dropped 11 bases, with 14 bases sitting between them. The CDR3 contains 14 residues. Per the germline V gene, CDR1 is MNHNY and CDR2 is SVGAGI (reference sequence). The CDR3 protein is CASSYSTGSTSIYF. CDR3 in DNA: TGTGCCAGCAGTTACTCGACAGGAAGCACATCCATATATTTT.

This clone occurred a few times. This rearrangement joins TRBV18 to TRBJ2-3; D gene unclear. This CDR3 is built from 13 residues. V shed 4 bases and J shed 0 bases, with 5 bases lying between them. Per the germline V gene, CDR1 is KGHSH and CDR2 is LQKENI. CDR3 protein: CASSQASTDTQYF. The CDR3 DNA is TGTGCCAGCTCACAGGCTAGCACAGATACGCAGTATTTT.

The V call is TRBV19, the J call TRBJ2-2; the match to TRBD1 covers 7 bases. The ends lost 5 bases at V and 0 bases at J; junction bases unmatched: 6. CDR3 length: 16 residues. Looked up from germline, CDR1 is LNHDA and CDR2 is SQIVND (reference sequence). The CDR3 is CASSAGTASNTGELFF. CDR3 coding DNA: TGTGCCAGTAGTGCCGGGACAGCGTCGAACACCGGGGAGCTGTTTTTT. Full variable domain (outside the CDR3, taken from reference TRBV19 and TRBJ2-2): DGGITQSPKYLFRKEGQNVTLSCEQNLNHDAMYWYRQDPGQGLRLIYYSQIVNDFQKGDIAEGYSVSREKKESFPLTVTSAQKNPTAFYLCASSAGTASNTGELFFGEGSRLTVL.

The chain is built from TRBV11-1 and TRBJ2-1; 9 bases agree with TRBD2. In germline, CDR1 is SGHAT, CDR2 FQDESV (reference sequence). This CDR3 spans 15 amino acids. After removal of 4 bases from V and 3 bases from J, the junction contained 4 bases not matched to a gene. This chain's CDR3 is CASSYRSGSYNEQFF. DNA of the CDR3: TGTGCCAGCAGCTATCGTAGCGGGAGCTACAATGAGCAGTTCTTC.

The chain combines TRBV5-6 with TRBJ2-7; D is uncertain. The CDR3 runs to 14 residues. Germline V gives CDR1 SGHDT, CDR2 YYEEEE. Between the trimmed V and J ends, which lost 2 bases and 0 bases, there was a span of 9 bases. The CDR3 is CASSFRRVSYEQYF. The CDR3 coding sequence is TGTGCCAGCAGCTTTCGTCGGGTCTCCTACGAGCAGTACTTC. The whole variable domain, remainder taken from reference TRBV5-6 and TRBJ2-7, is DAGVTQSPTHLIKTRGQQVTLRCSPKSGHDTVSWYQQALGQGPQFIFQYYEEEERQRGNFPDRFSGHQFPNYSSELNVNALLLGDSALYLCASSFRRVSYEQYFGPGTRLTVT.

The chain carries TRBV25-1 and TRBJ1-2; D unresolved. There are 12 residues in the CDR3. The V end was cut by 5 bases, the J end by 2 bases, with 6 bases between. Germline-derived CDR1 and CDR2 are MGHDK and SYGVNS. The CDR3 coding sequence is TGTGCCAGCAGTTGGGGAAACTATGGCTACACCTTC. Its protein product is CASSWGNYGYTF.

The rearrangement uses TRBV4-1 and TRBJ2-3; possibly TRBD1 for D (5 bases). CDR1 MGHRA and CDR2 YSYEKL come from the germline V gene. V lost 4 bases and J lost 0, with 23 bases in between. The CDR3 covers 19 residues. The CDR3 spells CASSRLGVSVTTSTDTQYF. In DNA form, the CDR3 reads TGCGCCAGCAGCCGGTTAGGGGTCAGTGTAACCACTAGCACAGATACGCAGTATTTT.

Concerning this clone: The same CDR3 is also encoded by other DNA sequences in this sample. V and J are TRBV29-1 and TRBJ2-5; a weak D match, TRBD1 (6 bases). Germline V gene data show CDR1 as SQVTM and CDR2 as ANQGSEA. Trimming removed 6 bases at V and 5 bases at J, with 10 bases between. This CDR3 spans 11 amino acids. As DNA, the CDR3 is TGCAGCGTGGAGAGGGGGGAGACCCAGTACTTC. Encoded protein: CSVERGETQYF.

V usage is TRBV4-3 and J usage is TRBJ2-7; weak D call: TRBD1 (5 bases). The CDR3 totals 14 residues. Germline CDR1 and CDR2: LGHNA and YSLEER. The ends were cut back, 3 bases at V and 6 bases at J, with 15 bases in the middle. As DNA, the CDR3 is TGCGCCAGCAGCCAGGACGCCCAGGGCCTCGAGCAGTACTTC. Its translation: CASSQDAQGLEQYF.

The rearrangement joins TRBV14 to TRBJ1-2, with D unresolved. Germline CDR1 is SGHDN and CDR2 is FVKESK. CDR3 length: 13 amino acids. Between the trimmed V and J ends, which lost 5 bases and 5 bases, there was a span of 12 bases. The CDR3 bases are TGTGCCAGCAGCTACGACGGGCAGTATGGCTACACCTTC. Translated: CASSYDGQYGYTF.

J is TRBJ1-2 and V is TRBV7-2, with D unresolved. The CDR3 totals 15 residues. CDR1 and CDR2 from the germline V gene are SGHTA and FQGNSA. Trimming cost V 1 base and J 4 bases, with 13 bases left between them. In DNA form, the CDR3 reads TGTGCCAGCAGCTTAGGGCCCGGGGAGGGCTATGGCTACACCTTC. This translates into CASSLGPGEGYGYTF.

This chain uses TRBV29-1 with TRBJ2-5; D call uncertain. Germline V gene lookup returns CDR1 SQVTM and CDR2 ANQGSEA. With 7 bases removed from V and 2 bases from J, the gap between germline ends came to 14 bases. This CDR3 spans 13 amino acids. As DNA, the CDR3 is TGCAGCGCCGGAAGGAGCGCGCAAGAGACCCAGTACTTC. This translates into CSAGRSAQETQYF.

The chain is built from TRBV11-2 and TRBJ2-1, with D uncertain. CDR3 size: 14 residues. V was clipped by 2 bases and J by 6 bases, with 11 bases between them. The germline V gene encodes CDR1 SGHAT and CDR2 FQNNGV. CDR3 nucleotides: TGTGCCAGCAGCTTAAGAAGAACCTTCAATGAGCAGTTCTTC. Translated: CASSLRRTFNEQFF.

The V call is TRBV10-3, the J call TRBJ2-1, with D uncertain. With 4 bases removed from V and 0 bases from J, the gap between germline ends came to 13 bases. Germline V gives CDR1 ENHRY, CDR2 SYGVKD. The CDR3 runs 16 residues. CDR3 coding DNA: TGTGCCATCAGTGTGTCAGGAATGAGCTCCTACAATGAGCAGTTCTTC. Amino acids: CAISVSGMSSYNEQFF.

The chain has TRBV10-3 and TRBJ2-1, with TRBD2 matching 12 bases. The CDR3 has 17 amino acids. V lost 2 bases, J lost 3 bases, and 5 bases stayed unmatched. Germline V gives CDR1 ENHRY, CDR2 SYGVKD. CDR3 DNA sequence: TGTGCCATCAGTGAGGGACTAGCGGGACCCGACTACAATGAGCAGTTCTTC. It translates to CAISEGLAGPDYNEQFF.

The V gene is TRBV10-3, the J gene TRBJ1-1; no reliable D call. Germline V gene data show CDR1 as ENHRY and CDR2 as SYGVKD. Trimming took off 0 bases at V and 7 bases at J, with 9 bases between the two ends. The CDR3 spans 13 residues. The CDR3 DNA reads TGTGCCATCAGTGAGTCGAAGGGAAATGAAGCTTTCTTT. Protein: CAISESKGNEAFF.

The chain carries TRBV9 and TRBJ2-3; D unresolved. Trimming pared 0 bases from V and 2 bases from J, leaving 7 bases between. Germline V gives CDR1 SGDLS, CDR2 YYNGEE. The CDR3 loop spans 14 amino acids. CDR3 amino acids: CASSVDSNTDTQYF. Written as DNA, the CDR3 is TGTGCCAGCAGCGTAGATTCAAACACAGATACGCAGTATTTT.

The chain uses TRBV5-4 and TRBJ1-2; maybe TRBD1 (5 bases). This CDR3 spans 16 amino acids. From germline, CDR1 is SGHNT and CDR2 YYREEE (reference sequence). The germline V and J ends were trimmed by 4 bases and 4 bases, with 20 bases remaining between them. CDR3 DNA: TGTGCCAGCAGCCCCGGACACGCCCCTCTCATCTATGGCTACACCTTC. As protein: CASSPGHAPLIYGYTF.

The V and J genes are TRBV18 and TRBJ2-2; the D is unclear. The ends were cut back, 3 bases at V and 5 bases at J, with 10 bases in the middle. The CDR3 runs to 14 residues. CDR1 is KGHSH and CDR2 is LQKENI in the germline V gene. The CDR3, as DNA: TGTGCCAGCTCACCGGATACCGGAACCGGGGAGCTGTTTTTT. Amino acid sequence: CASSPDTGTGELFF.

V is TRBV5-1 and J is TRBJ2-7; 9 bases agree with TRBD2. Trimming cost V 0 bases and J 5 bases; bases outside gene matches: 9. CDR1 and CDR2 (germline): SGHRS, YFSETQ. The CDR3 has 16 residues. CDR3 amino acids: CASSLAAPAGGHEQYF. CDR3 bases: TGCGCCAGCAGCTTGGCCGCGCCAGCGGGAGGCCACGAGCAGTACTTC.

A remark on this clone: The same CDR3 can be traced to other DNA sequences in this sample. The genes are TRBV29-1 and TRBJ2-3, with 7 bases identical to TRBD2. This CDR3 spans 13 amino acids. With 6 bases clipped from V and 0 bases from J, the junction kept 3 bases outside the gene matches. Germline V lookup: CDR1 SQVTM, CDR2 ANQGSEA. CDR3 sequence (DNA): TGCAGCGTCGCTAGCGGCAGCACAGATACGCAGTATTTT. Its translation is CSVASGSTDTQYF.

The CDR3 nucleotides are TGTGCCAGCAGCTTGAGGATAGCGGGACCCTCTTACAATGAGCAGTTCTTC. It yields the protein CASSLRIAGPSYNEQFF. The rearrangement joins TRBV5-4 to TRBJ2-1; 8 bases fit TRBD2. Germline V CDR1 and CDR2: SGHNT, YYREEE (reference sequence). V lost 1 base and J lost 4; bases outside the gene matches: 10. The CDR3 loop spans 17 amino acids.

The V gene is TRBV18, the J gene TRBJ1-5; D remains unclear. V was trimmed by 3 bases and J by 0 bases, leaving 15 bases between them. The CDR3 spans 17 residues. Germline assignment: CDR1 KGHSH and CDR2 LQKENI. CDR3 in amino acids: CASSPLGGKSSNQPQHF. The CDR3 DNA is TGTGCCAGCTCACCCCTCGGAGGGAAGAGTAGCAATCAGCCCCAGCATTTT. Together with reference TRBV18 and TRBJ1-5, the CDR3 gives the full variable domain: NAGVMQNPRHLVRRRGQEARLRCSPMKGHSHVYWYRQLPEEGLKFMVYLQKENIIDESGMPKERFSAEFPKEGPSILRIQQVVRGDSAAYFCASSPLGGKSSNQPQHFGDGTRLSIL.

This sequence joins TRBV7-3 and TRBJ2-2, with D possibly being TRBD2 (5 bases). The CDR3 sequence is 16 residues long. Germline assignment: CDR1 SGHTA and CDR2 FQGTGA. Between the trimmed V and J ends, which lost 3 bases and 6 bases, there was a span of 17 bases. Here the CDR3 reads CASSLLGGPVAGELFF. CDR3 bases: TGTGCCAGCAGCTTGTTAGGAGGCCCCGTAGCCGGGGAGCTGTTTTTT.

The rearrangement links TRBV2 to TRBJ2-7; tentative D call: TRBD2 (5 bases). CDR1 is SNHLY, CDR2 FYNNEI, per germline. CDR3 size: 14 residues. V lost 5 bases, J lost 1 base, and 12 bases lay in between. CDR3 coding DNA: TGTGCCAGCAGTATGCTAGCCCGATCCTACGAGCAGTACTTC. Its protein is CASSMLARSYEQYF. The full variable domain, rest sourced from reference TRBV2 and TRBJ2-7, is EPEVTQTPSHQVTQMGQEVILRCVPISNHLYFYWYRQILGQKVEFLVSFYNNEISEKSEIFDDQFSVERPDGSNFTLKIRSTKLEDSAMYFCASSMLARSYEQYFGPGTRLTVT.

The rearrangement joins TRBV19 to TRBJ1-1; tentatively, D is TRBD1 (5 bases). The length of the CDR3 is 15 residues. Per germline, CDR1 LNHDA and CDR2 SQIVND (reference sequence). V was cut by 4 bases and J by 0 bases, with 12 bases left in between. For the CDR3, the DNA is TGTGCCAGTAGTAACCCGGGACGGATGAACACTGAAGCTTTCTTT. Translating it yields CASSNPGRMNTEAFF.